A selection of T cell receptor beta chains follows, all from one sample in a study of CD8 T cells in ankylosing spondylitis. MiXCR was run by TCRdb on the 5' RACE reads, yielding one entry per CDR3 protein. The data hold 85,000 to 90,000 distinct CDR3 sequences, with approximately 30% observed a single time. What was sequenced was blood, either unsorted or a sorted T cell fraction (not recorded which). The source of these receptors is a male donor with ankylosing spondylitis or in good health (not recorded which). CDR3s leave out the opening cysteine and the closing phenylalanine or tryptophan. For some rows the clone size is stated as once, few or many, or as a class when expanded; others skip it.

J gene	clone size	V gene	CDR3 protein
TRBJ2-5	.	TRBV5-1	ASSLLDSTQETQY
TRBJ1-3	.	TRBV20-1	SARGLITISGNTIY
TRBJ2-1	.	TRBV7-9	ASSLVHSNEQF
TRBJ2-2	.	TRBV7-3	ASSFQTGGELF
TRBJ1-2	.	TRBV29-1	SVSGDGYT
TRBJ2-7	many	TRBV5-1	ASSLVRTGSGDEQY
TRBJ1-1	.	TRBV6-1	ASSDNGGLNTEAF
TRBJ2-4	few	TRBV7-6	ASSSGGKNIQY
TRBJ2-1	.	TRBV7-2	ASSSRGGGAGEQF
TRBJ2-2	few	TRBV7-9	ASSLEHTGELF
TRBJ2-2	few	TRBV10-3	AIRVVTTGELF
TRBJ2-4	.	TRBV4-1	ASSQAGGGVGNIQY
TRBJ2-1	.	TRBV11-3	ASSLEDLGPAGEEQF
TRBJ2-3	.	TRBV12-3/TRBV12-4	ASSSSGRTDTQY
TRBJ2-1	once	TRBV20-1	SAPGLAGGPAEQF
TRBJ1-2	.	TRBV28	ASSGTGSSHGYT
TRBJ2-1	.	TRBV5-1	ASSLVAETRVYNEQF
TRBJ1-1	few	TRBV7-9	ASSYQGPAF
TRBJ2-5	.	TRBV20-1	SAPEGGQETQY
TRBJ1-1	.	TRBV11-2	ASSSLQGNTEAF
TRBJ1-1	few	TRBV5-1	ASSMEVGEAF
TRBJ2-1	once	TRBV7-6	ASSLGTEYYNEQF